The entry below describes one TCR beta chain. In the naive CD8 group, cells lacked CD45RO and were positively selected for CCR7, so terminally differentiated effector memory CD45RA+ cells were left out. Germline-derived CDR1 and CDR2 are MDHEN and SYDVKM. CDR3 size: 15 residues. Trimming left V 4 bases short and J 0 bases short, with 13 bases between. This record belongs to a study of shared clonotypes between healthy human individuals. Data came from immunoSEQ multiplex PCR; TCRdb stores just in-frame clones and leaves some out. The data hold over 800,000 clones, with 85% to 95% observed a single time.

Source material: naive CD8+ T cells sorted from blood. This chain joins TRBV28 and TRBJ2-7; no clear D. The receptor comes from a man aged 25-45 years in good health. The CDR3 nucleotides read TGTGCCAGCAGTTCCTGGGGAACAAGCTCCTACGAGCAGTACTTC. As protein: CASSSWGTSSYEQYF.